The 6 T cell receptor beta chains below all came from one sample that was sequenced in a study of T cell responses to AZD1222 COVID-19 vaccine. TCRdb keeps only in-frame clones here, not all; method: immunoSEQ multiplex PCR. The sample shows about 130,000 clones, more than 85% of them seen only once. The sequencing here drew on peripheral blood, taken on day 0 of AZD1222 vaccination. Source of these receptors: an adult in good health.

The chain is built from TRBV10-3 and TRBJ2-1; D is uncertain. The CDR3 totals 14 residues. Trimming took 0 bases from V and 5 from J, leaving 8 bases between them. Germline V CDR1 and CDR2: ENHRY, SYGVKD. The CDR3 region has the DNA TGTGCCATCAGTGAGTCGAGTTTCCACAATGAGCAGTTCTTC. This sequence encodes CAISESSFHNEQFF.

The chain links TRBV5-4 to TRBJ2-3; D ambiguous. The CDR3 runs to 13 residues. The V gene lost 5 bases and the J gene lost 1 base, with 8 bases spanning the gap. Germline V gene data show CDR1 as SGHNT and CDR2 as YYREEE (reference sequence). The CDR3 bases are TGTGCCAGCAGTCCCTGGGGCACAGATACGCAGTATTTT. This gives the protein CASSPWGTDTQYF.

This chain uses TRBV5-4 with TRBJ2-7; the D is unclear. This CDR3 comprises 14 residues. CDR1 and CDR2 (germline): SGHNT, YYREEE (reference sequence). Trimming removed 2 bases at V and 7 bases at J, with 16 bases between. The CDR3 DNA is TGTGCCAGCAGCTTTAGAAATCTCTCGGGTGAGCAGTACTTC. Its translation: CASSFRNLSGEQYF.

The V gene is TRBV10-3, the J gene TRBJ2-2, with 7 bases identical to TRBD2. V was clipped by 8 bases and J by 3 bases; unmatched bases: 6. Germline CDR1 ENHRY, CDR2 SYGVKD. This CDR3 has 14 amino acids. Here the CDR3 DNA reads TGTGCCATCGGGAGGGAGGGGTACACCGGGGAGCTGTTTTTT. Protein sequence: CAIGREGYTGELFF.

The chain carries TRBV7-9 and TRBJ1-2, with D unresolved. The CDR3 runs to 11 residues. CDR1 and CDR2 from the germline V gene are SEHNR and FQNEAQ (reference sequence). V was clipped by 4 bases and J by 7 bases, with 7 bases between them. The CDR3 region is CASSSPLGYTF. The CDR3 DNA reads TGTGCCAGCAGCTCCCCCCTTGGCTACACCTTC.

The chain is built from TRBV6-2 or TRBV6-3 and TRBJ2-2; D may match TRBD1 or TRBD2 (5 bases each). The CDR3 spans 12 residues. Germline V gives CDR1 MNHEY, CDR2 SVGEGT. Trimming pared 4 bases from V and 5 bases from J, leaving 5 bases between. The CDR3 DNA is TGTGCCAGCAGTTGGGGGACCGGGGAGCTGTTTTTT. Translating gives CASSWGTGELFF.